The clone carrying this T cell receptor (beta chain) was found many times. Antigen: not known. This CDR3 comprises 13 residues. Germline CDR1 reads DFQATT; CDR2 reads SNEGSKA (reference sequence). The ends were cut back, 1 base at V and 3 bases at J, with 9 bases in the middle. This sample is part of a study of T cells in Graves' hyperthyroidism and ophthalmopathy. Findings and limits, study-wide: Most thyroid clonotypes expanded above 0.001 were also detected in blood.

Researchers took RNA transcripts and amplified the TCR beta CDR3 regions from them. The HTBI set primed first-round TCR CDR3 RT-PCR. TCRdb ran MiXCR on the multiplex PCR reads and lists one entry per CDR3 protein. The sample yields hundreds of thousands of distinct CDR3 sequences, approximately 15% seen once. Exclusion criteria comprised uncontrolled infection, other autoimmune disease, pregnancy or lactation. 10 ml of fresh peripheral blood supplied the PBMCs. The clonotype comes from a woman in her 40s with Graves' ophthalmopathy. Material for sequencing was blood. The V and J genes are TRBV20-1 and TRBJ1-2; no reliable D call. CDR3 nucleotides: TGCAGTGCTAGAGCTTCACACCACTATGGCTACACCTTC. Its protein is CSARASHHYGYTF.